This note documents a single T cell receptor (beta chain) sequence. Its antigen is still unknown. No base-level quality is on record; no much larger clone is a single base apart. The entry originates in a study of technical replicates of blood from a handful of donors (TCRdb year 2017). Looking up the germline V gene yields CDR1 MGHRA and CDR2 YSYEKL. V is cut by 4 bases and J by 3 bases, and the space between the germline ends is 25 bases. The CDR3 starts with the cysteine, ends with the phenylalanine, and has 19 residues. The read is trimmed to its CDR3 DNA, 57 bases read in frame from base 1. The library was obtained by the immunoSEQ multiplex PCR assay. The table was pulled from immuneACCESS by TCRdb, which kept in-frame rearrangements only. Such tables lose some clones; where checked, under half of the loss comes from unresolved V genes, and the rest has no known cause. Recorded for this sample are more than 65,000 clones; about 91% of them occurred a single time. The leading ten clones occupy approximately 0.41% of the sample.

The sequence was collected from a human donor in good health. The sequencing sample was made of T cells isolated from PBMCs. Recombination connected TRBV4-1 to TRBJ1-5; TRBD1 might be the D gene, on 6 matching bases. The sequence in DNA is TGCGCCAGCAGCCCCCCTTTTCTTAAGACAGGCGCCAACAATCAGCCCCAGCATTTT. Its translation is CASSPPFLKTGANNQPQHF.